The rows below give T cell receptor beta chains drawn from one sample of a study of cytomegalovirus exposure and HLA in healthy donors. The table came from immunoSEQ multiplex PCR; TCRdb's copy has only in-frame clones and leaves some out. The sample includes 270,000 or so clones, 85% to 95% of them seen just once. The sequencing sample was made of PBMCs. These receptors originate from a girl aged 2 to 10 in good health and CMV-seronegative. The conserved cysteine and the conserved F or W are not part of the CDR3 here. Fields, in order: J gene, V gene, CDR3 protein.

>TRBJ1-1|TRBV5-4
ASSLVAGPVNTEAF
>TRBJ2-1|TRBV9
ASSVEGGTSGRNEQF
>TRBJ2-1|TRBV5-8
ASSLGGGSYNEQF
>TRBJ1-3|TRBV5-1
ASSWRDGVSGNTIY
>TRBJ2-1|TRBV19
ASSIGTSGGNEQF
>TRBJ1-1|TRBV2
ASTTDSSEAF
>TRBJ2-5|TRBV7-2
ASSPTGGGRTQY
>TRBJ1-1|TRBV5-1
ASSWKGDTEAF
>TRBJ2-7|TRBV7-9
ASSLRGANYEQY
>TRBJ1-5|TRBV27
ASSLSGSNQPQH
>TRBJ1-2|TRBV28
ASSPPDGGYGYT
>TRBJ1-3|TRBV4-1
ASSQDIGGGGSGNTIY
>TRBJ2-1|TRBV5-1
ASSPGTSGRGNEQF
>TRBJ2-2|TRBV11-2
GGLADTGELF
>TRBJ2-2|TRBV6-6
ASSYEAGELF
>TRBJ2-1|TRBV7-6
ASSLGRYAGGGEQF
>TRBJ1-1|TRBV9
ASSVAQGNTEAF
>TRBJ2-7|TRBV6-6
ASSSLRLAGGLEQY
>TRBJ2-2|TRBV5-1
ASSETGTANTGELF
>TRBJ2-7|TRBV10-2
ASSESIGGEQY
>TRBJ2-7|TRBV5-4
ASSLGWGVSETTYEQY
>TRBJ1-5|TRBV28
ASSPWTGWGSNQPQH
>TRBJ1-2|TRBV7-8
ASSLAGAGSPINYGYT
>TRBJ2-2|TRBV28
ASSLGVRNTGELF
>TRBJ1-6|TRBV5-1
ASSSGTGGGTPNNSPLH
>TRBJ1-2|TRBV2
AAVGTGGYGYT
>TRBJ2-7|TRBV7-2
ASSFGTSVYEQY
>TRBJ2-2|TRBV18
ASSPPGASTGELF
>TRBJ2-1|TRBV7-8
ASRGGGSGGLDEQF
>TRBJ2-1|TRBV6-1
AHTRARGRDEQF
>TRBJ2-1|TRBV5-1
ASSNGQGINEQF
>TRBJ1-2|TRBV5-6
ASSSEKMPGQGFVYGYT
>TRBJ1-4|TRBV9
ASSVGTGSNEKLF
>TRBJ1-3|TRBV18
ASSPKQGGNTIY
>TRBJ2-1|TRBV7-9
ASSRAGGISYNEQF
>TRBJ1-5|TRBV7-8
ASSQTGTEGNQPQH
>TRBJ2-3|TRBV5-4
ASSFAGTGGTDTQY
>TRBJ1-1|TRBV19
ASSITAGMNTEAF
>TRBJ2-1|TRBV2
ASSREGRDNEQF
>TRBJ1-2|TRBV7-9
ASSLVPTGAYGYT
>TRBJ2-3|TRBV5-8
ASSPRVAGVNSDTQY